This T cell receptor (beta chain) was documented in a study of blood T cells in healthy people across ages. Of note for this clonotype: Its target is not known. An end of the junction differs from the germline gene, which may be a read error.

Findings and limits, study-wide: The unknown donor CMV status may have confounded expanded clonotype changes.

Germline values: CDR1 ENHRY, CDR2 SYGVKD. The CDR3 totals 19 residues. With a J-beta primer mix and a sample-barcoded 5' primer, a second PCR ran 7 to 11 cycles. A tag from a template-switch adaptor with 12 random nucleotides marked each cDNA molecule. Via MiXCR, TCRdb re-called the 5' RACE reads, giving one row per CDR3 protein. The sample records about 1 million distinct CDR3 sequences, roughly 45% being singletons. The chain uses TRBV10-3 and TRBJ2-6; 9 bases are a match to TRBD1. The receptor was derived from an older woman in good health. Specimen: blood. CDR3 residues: CAISESPDRGKSGADVLTF. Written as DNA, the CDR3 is TGTGCCATCAGTGAGTCTCCCGACAGGGGGAAGTCGGGGGCCGACGTCCTGACTTTC.